One and the same sample provided the 20 T cell receptor beta chains below, sequenced in a study of cytomegalovirus exposure and HLA in healthy donors (dated by TCRdb to 2016 to 2017). Library preparation employed the immunoSEQ multiplex PCR assay. A mixture of 60 forward primers for TCR Vbeta segments and 13 reverse primers for TCR Jbeta segments was used in the multiplex PCR. In TCRdb, the immuneACCESS table is reduced to in-frame sequences with V and J assigned. These tables do not hold every clone; where another copy was compared, an unresolved V gene accounts for under half, and the others remain unexplained. This sample lists about 170,000 clones; 80% were detected once. 1% of the sample lies in the top ten. Source material: PBMCs. The receptors derive from a woman between 45 and 60 years old in good health and CMV-seropositive.

The chain has TRBV19 and TRBJ2-3; maybe TRBD2 (7 bases). Trimming shortened V by 8 bases and J by 2 bases, and 14 bases separated the two germline ends. CDR3 size: 14 residues. Per the germline V gene, CDR1 is LNHDA and CDR2 is SQIVND (reference sequence). CDR3 residues: CASARGGPTDTQYF. In DNA form, the CDR3 reads TGTGCCAGTGCGAGGGGGGGCCCCACAGATACGCAGTATTTT.

The genes are TRBV7-2 and TRBJ2-7; 16 positions match TRBD2. Germline V lookup: CDR1 SGHTA, CDR2 FQGNSA. V shed 5 bases, J shed 4 bases, and the junction held 5 bases outside the gene matches. The CDR3 sequence is 16 residues long. The CDR3: CASSQGLAGGVYEQYF. CDR3 bases: TGTGCCAGCAGCCAGGGACTAGCGGGAGGGGTTTACGAGCAGTACTTC. The variable domain in full, completed from reference TRBV7-2 and TRBJ2-7, reads GAGVSQSPSNKVTEKGKDVELRCDPISGHTALYWYRQSLGQGLEFLIYFQGNSAPDKSGLPSDRFSAERTGGSVSTLTIQRTQQEDSAVYLCASSQGLAGGVYEQYFGPGTRLTVT.

This sequence joins TRBV28 and TRBJ1-2, with 10 bases identical to TRBD1. This CDR3 contains 15 residues. Germline V gene sequence: CDR1 MDHEN, CDR2 SYDVKM. V shed 7 bases and J 5 bases; nucleotides not matched to a gene: 10. The CDR3 reads CASKTPGQGSYGYTF. CDR3 DNA: TGTGCCAGCAAAACTCCGGGACAGGGGAGTTATGGCTACACCTTC.

The chain combines TRBV27 with TRBJ2-2; TRBD2 is a possible D gene (6 bases). This CDR3 has 17 residues. Germline lookup yields CDR1 MNHEY and CDR2 SMNVEV (reference sequence). The V and J ends lost 5 bases and 6 bases respectively, with 22 bases between them. CDR3 residues: CASSKRDSHLVSGELFF. As DNA, the CDR3 is TGTGCCAGCAGTAAGAGGGACTCACACCTGGTCTCCGGGGAGCTGTTTTTT.

The gene calls are TRBV6-5 and TRBJ2-7, with 8 bases aligning to TRBD2. The V and J ends lost 5 bases and 4 bases, in that order; junction bases with no gene match: 10. The CDR3 consists of 15 residues. In germline, CDR1 is MNHEY, CDR2 SVGAGI. The CDR3 nucleotides read TGTGCCAGCAGTGGCCTACTAGCGGAATCTTACGAGCAGTACTTC. Protein product: CASSGLLAESYEQYF.

This clone is a singleton in its sample. The rearrangement joins TRBV28 to TRBJ2-4; 7 bases map to TRBD2. Trimming took 5 bases from V and 8 from J; bases not matched to a gene: 6. CDR1 is MDHEN and CDR2 is SYDVKM in the germline V gene. This CDR3 is 13 amino acids long. CDR3 sequence: CASSAGLRDIQYF. CDR3 nucleotide sequence: TGTGCCAGCAGTGCGGGACTAAGAGACATTCAGTACTTC.

This clone was detected a few times. The chain has TRBV6-5 and TRBJ1-6, with 7 bases that match TRBD1. With V trimmed by 7 bases and J by 7 bases, 7 bases remained unmatched. CDR1 and CDR2 (germline): MNHEY, SVGAGI. The CDR3 is 14 residues long. CDR3 nucleotides: TGTGCCAGCAATCCGGGACAGCGGAATTCACCCCTCCACTTT. It encodes CASNPGQRNSPLHF.

This chain connects TRBV19 to TRBJ1-1; a weak D match, TRBD1 (5 bases). Trimming left V 3 bases short and J 3 bases short, with 17 bases between. Germline CDR1 and CDR2: LNHDA and SQIVND (reference sequence). The CDR3 has 16 amino acids. Written as DNA, the CDR3 is TGTGCCAGTAGTATGGGCCCACCCGACAGTTACACTGAAGCTTTCTTT. Translating gives CASSMGPPDSYTEAFF.

The genes are TRBV7-3 and TRBJ1-2; 8 nucleotides match TRBD1. Germline V lookup: CDR1 SGHTA, CDR2 FQGTGA. The length of the CDR3 is 14 residues. V gave up 4 bases and J gave up 4 bases; unmatched junction bases: 5. The CDR3 DNA follows: TGTGCCAGCAGCTCCGGACAGGGCCGCTATGGCTACACCTTC. It is translated as CASSSGQGRYGYTF.

The J gene is TRBJ1-4, the V gene TRBV28, with 9 bases identical to TRBD1. The CDR3 sequence is 16 residues long. Germline CDR1 and CDR2: MDHEN and SYDVKM. Trimming took 7 bases from V and 3 from J; bases not matched to a gene: 9. This CDR3 is CASTPGQGHSNEKLFF. In nucleotides, the CDR3 is TGTGCCAGCACCCCGGGACAGGGACATTCTAATGAAAAACTGTTTTTT.

This clone was recorded a few times. The genes are TRBV11-2 and TRBJ2-3; the match to TRBD2 covers 7 bases. The V gene end was trimmed by 1 base and the J gene end by 6 bases; junction bases not matched to a gene: 7. The CDR3 is 15 residues long. CDR1 and CDR2 from the germline V gene are SGHAT and FQNNGV. The CDR3 region is CASSLVAGELDTQYF. The CDR3 DNA sequence: TGTGCCAGCAGCTTAGTTGCGGGAGAACTGGATACGCAGTATTTT. The complete variable domain, with remaining parts taken from reference TRBV11-2 and TRBJ2-3, reads EAGVAQSPRYKIIEKRQSVAFWCNPISGHATLYWYQQILGQGPKLLIQFQNNGVVDDSQLPKDRFSAERLKGVDSTLKIQPAKLEDSAVYLCASSLVAGELDTQYFGPGTRLTVL.

The chain recombines TRBV21-1 with TRBJ2-7; the DNA was not used to check the table's D call, TRBD1. TRBV21-1 is a pseudogene locus. CDR3 length: 17 residues. The CDR3 spells CANKGGQGFGDSYEQYF. DNA of the CDR3: TGTGCCAATAAGGGGGGACAGGGGTTCGGCGACTCCTACGAGCAGTACTTC.

This clone appeared once. The chain uses TRBV4-2 and TRBJ1-3, with a tentative D call TRBD1 (5 bases). Trimming cost V 2 bases and J 1 base, with 6 bases left between them. The length of the CDR3 is 14 residues. Looked up from germline, CDR1 is LGHNA and CDR2 is YNFKEQ. The CDR3 nucleotides read TGTGCCAGCAGCCAACAGGGTTCTGGAAACACCATATATTTT. As protein: CASSQQGSGNTIYF.

J is TRBJ2-5 and V is TRBV4-3, with TRBD1 matching over 7 bases. Looked up from germline, CDR1 is LGHNA and CDR2 is YSLEER. The length of the CDR3 is 16 residues. The trim removed 1 base at V and 2 bases at J, leaving 7 bases unmatched. CDR3 region: CASSQGHRGRQETQYF. The CDR3 DNA reads as TGCGCCAGCAGCCAAGGACACAGGGGCCGTCAAGAGACCCAGTACTTC.

This sequence joins TRBV9 and TRBJ2-1, with 7 bases fitting TRBD2. Germline V gene sequence: CDR1 SGDLS, CDR2 YYNGEE. This CDR3 spans 20 amino acids. With 6 bases clipped from V and 6 bases from J, the junction kept 27 bases outside the gene matches. For the CDR3, the DNA is TGTGCCAGCACGGCATTCGAGGGGCGAAGTATGAGCGGGGACGTCAATGAGCAGTTCTTC. Amino acids: CASTAFEGRSMSGDVNEQFF.

The V call is TRBV5-1, the J call TRBJ2-1; D is perhaps TRBD1 (6 bases). V lost 7 bases and J 6 bases, leaving 17 bases between the germline ends. Germline V gene lookup returns CDR1 SGHRS and CDR2 YFSETQ. The CDR3 has 14 amino acids. The DNA of the CDR3 is TGCGCCAGCCGCCCAAGACAGGTACGCAATGAGCAGTTCTTC. Its translation: CASRPRQVRNEQFF. Together with reference TRBV5-1 and TRBJ2-1, the CDR3 gives the full variable domain: KAGVTQTPRYLIKTRGQQVTLSCSPISGHRSVSWYQQTPGQGLQFLFEYFSETQRNKGNFPGRFSGRQFSNSRSEMNVSTLELGDSALYLCASRPRQVRNEQFFGPGTRLTVL.

V is TRBV19 and J is TRBJ2-3, with 7 nucleotides matching TRBD2. Germline V CDR1 and CDR2: LNHDA, SQIVND (reference sequence). With 5 bases clipped from V and 5 bases from J, the junction kept 7 bases outside the gene matches. The CDR3 spans 14 residues. The CDR3 sequence: CASSGAGRGDTQYF. The CDR3 DNA reads as TGTGCCAGTAGTGGGGCGGGGAGGGGAGATACGCAGTATTTT.

Concerning this clone itself: The conserved phenylalanine or tryptophan is not found at the CDR3 terminus, so this likely reflects a read error. The limits of the CDR3 on the DNA are not certain, so only TCRdb's listed CDR3 is given. V usage is TRBV10-3 and J usage is TRBJ1-1; TRBD1 is taken as the D call from the table, unchecked against the DNA. Germline assignment: CDR1 ENHRY and CDR2 SYGVKD. The CDR3 is 12 residues long, counting both termini. The CDR3 region is CAISESAGQGTL.

The gene calls are TRBV7-6 and TRBJ2-2; tentatively, D is TRBD1 (5 bases). Trimming stripped 3 bases from V and 2 bases from J, with 10 bases between. CDR3 length: 15 amino acids. The germline V gene has CDR1 SGHVS and CDR2 FNYEAQ. Here the CDR3 reads CASSLRQRNTGELFF. CDR3 DNA: TGTGCCAGCAGCTTGAGACAGCGAAACACCGGGGAGCTGTTTTTT.

Comment on this clone: This sample also contains other DNA sequences that code for the same CDR3. The V and J genes are TRBV7-9 and TRBJ2-7, with 7 bases identical to TRBD2. CDR3 length: 12 amino acids. J gave up 4 bases and V 6 bases, and 3 bases lay outside the gene matches. Germline V CDR1 and CDR2: SEHNR, FQNEAQ (reference sequence). CDR3 region: CASSPGGYEQYF. CDR3 nucleotides: TGTGCCAGCAGTCCGGGGGGTTACGAGCAGTACTTC.